This note documents a single T cell receptor (beta chain) sequence. Its specificity is not known. The CDR3 loop spans 15 amino acids. Between the trimmed V and J ends, which lost 4 bases and 1 base, there was a span of 12 bases. Germline CDR1 and CDR2: SGHRS and YFSETQ. Sequencing used immunoSEQ multiplex PCR; TCRdb keeps in-frame clones, though not all of them. Found here are some 120,000 clones, around nine tenths of them singletons; the top ten hold around 30%. These data originate in a study of T cell responses to AZD1222 COVID-19 vaccine. Findings and caveats of the study: Baseline serology detected seropositivity in only a handful of AZD1222 recipients. CD4 TCRs covered the whole spike, strongest at regions 160-218 and 743-854. Sampling captured repertoires only after the peak T cell response.

The sequencing used peripheral blood, collected on day 0 of AZD1222 vaccination. The J gene is TRBJ2-1, the V gene TRBV5-1; the D is unclear. The receptor's source is an adult in good health. The CDR3 bases are TGCGCCAGCAGCCTACAACGAGCGTCCTACAATGAGCAGTTCTTC. It yields the protein CASSLQRASYNEQFF.